Shown below are 10 T cell receptor beta chains from a single sample sequenced in a study of shared clonotypes between healthy human individuals. CD45RO-negative, CCR7-positively selected cells formed the naive CD8 fraction, excluding terminally differentiated effector memory CD45RA+ cells. The data were produced by immunoSEQ multiplex PCR, yet TCRdb's version contains in-frame clones alone and is incomplete. The data show millions of clones, over 85% seen once. Sequencing was carried out using naive CD8+ T cells sorted from blood. These receptor sequences come from a man younger than 35 in good health.

This rearrangement joins TRBV27 to TRBJ2-1; TRBD1 matches 8 bases. V lost 6 bases, J lost 6 bases, and 10 bases stayed unmatched. The CDR3 totals 15 residues. Germline CDR1 is MNHEY and CDR2 is SMNVEV (reference sequence). CDR3 protein: CASSPDRATGNEQFF. Written as DNA, the CDR3 is TGTGCCAGCAGCCCGGACAGGGCGACTGGCAATGAGCAGTTCTTC.

The chain joins TRBV19 to TRBJ2-5; weak D call: TRBD2 (6 bases). V was shortened by 3 bases and J by 4 bases, with 15 bases between the two germline ends. Germline V gene lookup returns CDR1 LNHDA and CDR2 SQIVND (reference sequence). This CDR3 is 15 amino acids long. CDR3 bases: TGTGCCAGTAGTATCCCTGGGTGGGGAGGAGAGACCCAGTACTTC. Protein: CASSIPGWGGETQYF.

The V gene is TRBV9, the J gene TRBJ2-3; TRBD2 matches at 11 bases. The CDR3 has 16 residues. The germline V gene has CDR1 SGDLS and CDR2 YYNGEE. V lost 0 bases and J lost 4; bases outside the gene matches: 4. CDR3 residues: CASSVGGTSGSDTQYF. The CDR3 bases are TGTGCCAGCAGCGTAGGCGGGACTAGCGGTTCAGATACGCAGTATTTT.

The V gene is TRBV5-6, the J gene TRBJ2-7, with TRBD2 identical over 10 bases. The V and J ends lost 6 bases and 4 bases, in that order; junction bases with no gene match: 10. The CDR3 is 15 residues long. Germline loops: CDR1 SGHDT, CDR2 YYEEEE. The CDR3 DNA is TGTGCCAGCATACAGCGGGAGGGCCTAGGGTACGAGCAGTACTTC. Its protein product is CASIQREGLGYEQYF. The full variable domain, completed using reference TRBV5-6 and TRBJ2-7, is DAGVTQSPTHLIKTRGQQVTLRCSPKSGHDTVSWYQQALGQGPQFIFQYYEEEERQRGNFPDRFSGHQFPNYSSELNVNALLLGDSALYLCASIQREGLGYEQYFGPGTRLTVT.

V is TRBV6-1 and J is TRBJ1-1; 8 positions match TRBD1. V dropped 3 bases and J dropped 1; count of bases not matched to a gene: 4. The germline V gene encodes CDR1 MNHNS and CDR2 SASEGT. The CDR3 has 15 amino acids. The CDR3 sequence is CASSEGQASNTEAFF. CDR3 coding DNA: TGTGCCAGCAGTGAGGGACAGGCATCGAACACTGAAGCTTTCTTT.

This chain joins TRBV27 and TRBJ2-7, with D unresolved. The CDR3 consists of 13 residues. Trimming pared 4 bases from V and 7 bases from J, leaving 14 bases between. Germline loops: CDR1 MNHEY, CDR2 SMNVEV (reference sequence). The CDR3 is CASSSSETGEQYF. CDR3 nucleotides: TGTGCCAGCAGTTCCTCCGAGACTGGGGAGCAGTACTTC.

The rearrangement joins TRBV27 to TRBJ2-7; D gene unclear. There are 13 residues in the CDR3. V was shortened by 0 bases and J by 5 bases, with 8 bases between the two germline ends. CDR1 is MNHEY and CDR2 is SMNVEV in the germline V gene (reference sequence). CDR3 protein: CASSLSDGHEQYF. The CDR3 DNA sequence: TGTGCCAGCAGTTTATCGGATGGCCACGAGCAGTACTTC.

The V and J genes are TRBV27 and TRBJ2-2; D perhaps matches TRBD1 (6 bases). The CDR3 loop spans 16 amino acids. CDR1 and CDR2 from the germline V gene are MNHEY and SMNVEV (reference sequence). V lost 7 bases to trimming and J lost 3 bases, with 18 bases between them. The CDR3: CASTSNPRGYTGELFF. CDR3 coding DNA: TGTGCCAGCACCTCAAACCCCAGGGGCTACACCGGGGAGCTGTTTTTT.

This clone was recorded only once. The CDR3 sequence is CASSPLTSGTYEQYF. The CDR3 nucleotides read TGTGCCAGCAGCCCGCTGACTAGCGGGACCTACGAGCAGTACTTC. The V and J genes are TRBV14 and TRBJ2-7; 11 nucleotides align to TRBD2. The CDR3 spans 15 residues. Germline CDR1 is SGHDN and CDR2 is FVKESK. V lost 4 bases and J lost 2; bases outside the gene matches: 4.

The chain recombines TRBV2 with TRBJ2-5; D might be TRBD1 or TRBD2, each matching 6 bases. The V gene lost 8 bases and the J gene lost 4 bases, with 23 bases spanning the gap. Germline V CDR1 and CDR2: SNHLY, FYNNEI. This CDR3 contains 16 residues. The CDR3 nucleotides are TGTGCCAGCCCCTCGGGGACGGGGGCCATGGGAGAGACCCAGTACTTC. Amino acids: CASPSGTGAMGETQYF.